A single sample gave rise to the 30 T cell receptor beta chains below, sequenced in a study of beta chain features in type 1 diabetes. Reverse transcription of all isolated RNA meant that expressed TCRB transcripts were sequenced. Some clones are missing from TCRdb's copy, which holds only in-frame ones; the method was immunoSEQ multiplex PCR. The table lists about 360,000 clones, 10% to 15% of them singletons. The material sequenced was naive CD4+ T cells from blood. The source is a man aged 18 to 35 in good health.

This clone was seen more than once but under ten times. The chain couples TRBV9 to TRBJ2-7; D is possibly TRBD1 (6 bases). Germline V gives CDR1 SGDLS, CDR2 YYNGEE. This CDR3 contains 14 residues. V lost 6 bases, J lost 7 bases, and 20 bases lay in between. The CDR3 loop is CASTPGTREWEQYF. Written as DNA, the CDR3 is TGTGCCAGCACCCCCGGGACACGTGAGTGGGAGCAGTACTTC.

This rearrangement joins TRBV10-3 to TRBJ2-2; TRBD1 aligns across 10 bases. This CDR3 is built from 17 residues. V dropped 4 bases and J dropped 5; count of bases not matched to a gene: 10. Germline lookup yields CDR1 ENHRY and CDR2 SYGVKD. CDR3 sequence (DNA): TGTGCCATCAGTGGGACCGCCGGGACAGGGGCAACCGGGGAGCTGTTTTTT. Amino acid sequence: CAISGTAGTGATGELFF.

CDR3 sequence reads: CASSFSGYEQYF. The DNA of the CDR3 is TGTGCCAGCAGCTTTTCAGGGTACGAGCAGTACTTC. V gene TRBV7-8 combines with J gene TRBJ2-7; D possibly corresponds to TRBD1 (5 bases). This CDR3 is built from 12 residues. V was pared by 3 bases and J by 4 bases, with 7 bases between. In germline, CDR1 is SGHVS, CDR2 FQNEAQ.

The chain employs TRBV4-1 and TRBJ2-3, with 7 bases fitting TRBD2. The CDR3 contains 17 residues. Germline lookup yields CDR1 MGHRA and CDR2 YSYEKL. J gave up 2 bases and V 0 bases, and 8 bases lay outside the gene matches. CDR3 protein: CASSQDFLADNTDTQYF. In nucleotides, the CDR3 is TGCGCCAGCAGCCAAGATTTCCTAGCGGACAACACAGATACGCAGTATTTT.

V and J are TRBV6-5 and TRBJ2-4; 9 positions agree with TRBD1. J was trimmed by 7 bases and V by 0 bases; bases with no gene match: 7. The germline V gene encodes CDR1 MNHEY and CDR2 SVGAGI. The CDR3 is made up of 16 amino acids. This chain's CDR3 is CASSYSMVQGANIQYF. CDR3 nucleotides: TGTGCCAGCAGTTACTCTATGGTACAGGGGGCTAACATTCAGTACTTC.

CDR3 residues: CAAWGVNTEAFF. CDR3 nucleotide sequence: TGTGCCGCATGGGGGGTGAACACTGAAGCTTTCTTT. The gene calls are TRBV28 and TRBJ1-1, with D perhaps matching TRBD1 (5 bases). Trimming cost V 11 bases and J 0 bases, with 10 bases left between them. Germline assignment: CDR1 MDHEN and CDR2 SYDVKM. The CDR3 runs 12 residues. The full variable domain, in which reference TRBV28 and TRBJ1-1 provide the parts outside the CDR3, is DVKVTQSSRYLVKRTGEKVFLECVQDMDHENMFWYRQDPGLGLRLIYFSYDVKMKEKGDIPEGYSVSREKKERFSLILESASTNQTSMYLCAAWGVNTEAFFGQGTRLTVV.

The sample holds a few counts of this clone. The chain combines TRBV28 with TRBJ1-1, with D uncertain. The CDR3 runs 14 residues. The germline V gene encodes CDR1 MDHEN and CDR2 SYDVKM. Trimming removed 5 bases at V and 5 bases at J, with 15 bases between. For the CDR3, the DNA is TGTGCCAGCAGTACCTTGAGGACTCTTACTGAAGCTTTCTTT. Encoded protein: CASSTLRTLTEAFF.

V gene TRBV7-8 combines with J gene TRBJ2-3; possible D gene TRBD2, 6 bases. The CDR3 has 15 residues. V was pared by 4 bases and J by 0 bases, with 11 bases between. Per the germline V gene, CDR1 is SGHVS and CDR2 is FQNEAQ. The CDR3 DNA follows: TGTGCCAGCAGCTCCCTAGCGTCTAGCACAGATACGCAGTATTTT. Translated: CASSSLASSTDTQYF.

The rearrangement links TRBV7-2 to TRBJ2-4; 7 bases are a match to TRBD1. Unmatched junction bases numbered 3, after V lost 5 bases and J lost 5 bases. This CDR3 region has 13 residues. Germline V gene lookup returns CDR1 SGHTA and CDR2 FQGNSA. The CDR3 is CASSRDRQNIQYF. The CDR3 DNA reads as TGTGCCAGCAGCAGGGACAGACAAAACATTCAGTACTTC.

V gene TRBV7-2 combines with J gene TRBJ2-5; no reliable D call. Germline V lookup: CDR1 SGHTA, CDR2 FQGNSA. V lost 0 bases and J 3 bases, leaving 5 bases between the germline ends. The CDR3 spans 13 residues. The CDR3 DNA reads TGTGCCAGCAGCTTAGCCGGTAAAGAGACCCAGTACTTC. Its translation: CASSLAGKETQYF.

A few counts support this clone. The chain has TRBV18 and TRBJ2-7; 9 positions agree with TRBD2. V shed 2 bases, J shed 0 bases, and the junction held 5 bases outside the gene matches. This CDR3 has 16 amino acids. In germline, CDR1 is KGHSH, CDR2 LQKENI. The CDR3 loop reads CASSPWVSGGSYEQYF. For the CDR3, the DNA is TGTGCCAGCTCACCATGGGTTAGCGGGGGCTCCTACGAGCAGTACTTC.

V usage is TRBV29-1 and J usage is TRBJ1-5; D remains unclear. The CDR3 contains 13 residues. CDR1 and CDR2 (germline): SQVTM, ANQGSEA. With 6 bases removed from V and 7 bases from J, the gap between germline ends came to 16 bases. The CDR3 coding sequence is TGCAGCGTAGTTCGCGGGTTCGGGCAGCCCCAGCATTTT. This sequence encodes CSVVRGFGQPQHF.

This clone was seen more than once but under ten times. The chain joins TRBV6-5 to TRBJ2-1; 7 bases align to TRBD2. From germline, CDR1 is MNHEY and CDR2 SVGAGI. V was clipped by 10 bases and J by 3 bases; unmatched bases: 6. The CDR3 totals 13 residues. The CDR3 protein is CATVREGYNEQFF. The CDR3 DNA reads as TGTGCCACCGTGAGGGAGGGCTACAATGAGCAGTTCTTC.

This clone has just a few counts. V is TRBV7-3 and J is TRBJ1-1; perhaps TRBD1 as D (6 bases). CDR3 length: 13 residues. V gave up 5 bases and J gave up 6 bases, with 13 bases separating them. CDR1 and CDR2 (germline): SGHTA, FQGTGA. CDR3 DNA: TGTGCCAGCAGCCCGCGGACAGTCTCTGAAGCTTTCTTT. Translation gives CASSPRTVSEAFF. Full variable domain (missing parts from reference TRBV7-3 and TRBJ1-1): GAGVSQTPSNKVTEKGKYVELRCDPISGHTALYWYRQSLGQGPEFLIYFQGTGAADDSGLPNDRFFAVRPEGSVSTLKIQRTERGDSAVYLCASSPRTVSEAFFGQGTRLTVV.

This clone was detected only a few times. The gene calls are TRBV6-5 and TRBJ2-4; maybe TRBD2 (6 bases). The CDR3 sequence is 14 residues long. CDR1 and CDR2 (germline): MNHEY, SVGAGI. V gave up 8 bases and J gave up 0 bases, with 11 bases separating them. The CDR3 here is CASWTGLAKNIQYF. CDR3 bases: TGTGCCAGCTGGACGGGACTAGCCAAAAACATTCAGTACTTC.

This clone came up a few times. J is TRBJ2-7 and V is TRBV28; the D is unclear. The CDR3 covers 11 residues. Germline V gene lookup returns CDR1 MDHEN and CDR2 SYDVKM. Deletions cut 3 bases from V and 6 bases from J, with 6 bases between. The CDR3 loop reads CASSFQREQYF. For the CDR3, the DNA is TGTGCCAGCAGTTTCCAGCGCGAGCAGTACTTC.

The chain is built from TRBV6-1 and TRBJ2-1; D is possibly TRBD2 (7 bases). The germline CDR1 and CDR2 sequences are MNHNS and SASEGT. There are 15 residues in the CDR3. Between the trimmed V and J ends, which lost 4 bases and 4 bases, there was a span of 14 bases. CDR3 sequence: CASSVWGGGYNEQFF. The CDR3, as DNA: TGTGCCAGCAGTGTATGGGGGGGCGGGTACAATGAGCAGTTCTTC.

The V call is TRBV28, the J call TRBJ1-2; TRBD1 matches at 9 bases. The trim removed 6 bases at V and 3 bases at J, leaving 17 bases unmatched. In germline, CDR1 is MDHEN, CDR2 SYDVKM. CDR3 length equals 18 residues. The CDR3 is CASSTAGTGSGVDYGYTF. The CDR3 DNA follows: TGTGCCAGCAGCACCGCCGGGACAGGGAGCGGGGTCGACTATGGCTACACCTTC.

The rearrangement links TRBV4-2 to TRBJ2-1; a weak D match, TRBD2 (5 bases). Per germline, CDR1 LGHNA and CDR2 YNFKEQ. V was pared by 5 bases and J by 7 bases, with 12 bases between. This CDR3 comprises 13 residues. CDR3 protein: CASSLSRGNEQFF. CDR3 in DNA: TGTGCCAGCAGCTTGTCCCGGGGAAATGAGCAGTTCTTC.

CDR3 coding DNA: TGTGCCAGCAGCTTAGCGGGGACTAGGAGCGACGAGCAGTACTTC. Residues: CASSLAGTRSDEQYF. The chain uses TRBV7-2 and TRBJ2-7, with 8 bases fitting TRBD2. V was clipped by 0 bases and J by 5 bases; unmatched bases: 6. Germline V gene data show CDR1 as SGHTA and CDR2 as FQGNSA. This CDR3 has 15 residues.

This chain joins TRBV18 and TRBJ2-3; TRBD1 aligns across 10 bases. This CDR3 contains 15 residues. Germline loops: CDR1 KGHSH, CDR2 LQKENI. The ends lost 3 bases at V and 4 bases at J; junction bases unmatched: 4. The CDR3 sequence is CASSPGTGAPDTQYF. The CDR3 DNA reads TGTGCCAGCTCACCCGGGACAGGGGCCCCAGATACGCAGTATTTT.

The chain combines TRBV28 with TRBJ2-7, with D perhaps matching TRBD2 (5 bases). V gave up 6 bases and J gave up 4 bases, with 13 bases separating them. The germline gives CDR1 MDHEN, CDR2 SYDVKM. This CDR3 is built from 13 residues. CDR3 protein: CASRHGVAYEQYF. The CDR3 DNA reads TGTGCCAGCAGACACGGGGTGGCTTACGAGCAGTACTTC.

In this sample, this clone turned up a few times. V and J are TRBV29-1 and TRBJ2-6; D remains ambiguous. V lost 5 bases and J 0 bases, leaving 11 bases between the germline ends. The CDR3 covers 15 residues. From germline, CDR1 is SQVTM and CDR2 ANQGSEA. Written as DNA, the CDR3 is TGCAGCGTTTTAGCTGGTCCCTCTGGGGCCAACGTCCTGACTTTC. Amino acid sequence: CSVLAGPSGANVLTF. The full variable domain, completed using reference TRBV29-1 and TRBJ2-6, is SAVISQKPSRDICQRGTSLTIQCQVDSQVTMMFWYRQQPGQSLTLIATANQGSEATYESGFVIDKFPISRPNLTFSTLTVSNMSPEDSSIYLCSVLAGPSGANVLTFGAGSRLTVL.

This clone was observed a few times. The chain uses TRBV4-3 and TRBJ1-3, with D unresolved. Germline CDR1 reads LGHNA; CDR2 reads YSLEER. CDR3 length: 14 amino acids. V was trimmed by 1 base and J by 1 base, leaving 5 bases between them. CDR3 in DNA: TGCGCCAGCAGCCAAGGTCATTCTGGAAACACCATATATTTT. Its translation is CASSQGHSGNTIYF.

V usage is TRBV25-1 and J usage is TRBJ2-1, with 7 bases lining up with TRBD2. V lost 4 bases, J lost 4 bases, and 16 bases stayed unmatched. The CDR3 consists of 18 residues. Looked up from germline, CDR1 is MGHDK and CDR2 is SYGVNS. CDR3 sequence (DNA): TGTGCCAGCAGTGTTCCCCTAGGGTGGGAGGGCCGGTACAATGAGCAGTTCTTC. Translated: CASSVPLGWEGRYNEQFF.

The rearrangement links TRBV9 to TRBJ2-7, with TRBD2 as a possible D gene (7 bases). V was clipped by 4 bases and J by 3 bases, with 20 bases between them. The germline CDR1 and CDR2 sequences are SGDLS and YYNGEE. The CDR3 sequence is 16 residues long. The chain's CDR3 is CASSRGGLAAIYEQYF. The DNA for the CDR3 is TGTGCCAGCAGCCGAGGGGGGCTAGCGGCTATCTACGAGCAGTACTTC. The variable domain in full, completed from reference TRBV9 and TRBJ2-7, reads DSGVTQTPKHLITATGQRVTLRCSPRSGDLSVYWYQQSLDQGLQFLIQYYNGEERAKGNILERFSAQQFPDLHSELNLSSLELGDSALYFCASSRGGLAAIYEQYFGPGTRLTVT.

This rearrangement joins TRBV6-4 to TRBJ1-2, with TRBD1 matching 10 bases. The CDR3 has 15 amino acids. Germline lookup yields CDR1 MRHNA and CDR2 SNTAGT. V lost 5 bases, J lost 0 bases, and 3 bases stayed unmatched. Here the CDR3 reads CASSPGTGANYGYTF. CDR3 DNA: TGTGCCAGCAGTCCCGGGACAGGGGCTAACTATGGCTACACCTTC.

This clone has just a few counts. The chain uses TRBV30 and TRBJ1-3; D is perhaps TRBD1 (6 bases). Trimming took off 8 bases at V and 2 bases at J, with 10 bases between the two ends. The CDR3 totals 12 residues. The germline gives CDR1 GTSNPN, CDR2 SVGIG (reference sequence). The CDR3 DNA reads TGTGCCCACGGGACAACTGGAAACACCATATATTTT. It encodes CAHGTTGNTIYF. The variable domain in full, with the rest retrieved from reference TRBV30 and TRBJ1-3, is SQTIHQWPATLVQPVGSPLSLECTVEGTSNPNLYWYRQAAGRGLQLLFYSVGIGQISSEVPQNLSASRPQDRQFILSSKKLLLSDSGFYLCAHGTTGNTIYFGEGSWLTVV.

This clone has a handful of counts. The chain is built from TRBV6-5 and TRBJ2-7; 7 bases are shared with TRBD1. The CDR3 sequence is 14 residues long. Trimming removed 6 bases from V and 6 bases from J; junction bases left unmatched: 11. Germline CDR1 MNHEY, CDR2 SVGAGI. The CDR3 protein is CASRRVRQGPEQYF. CDR3 DNA sequence: TGTGCCAGCAGACGCGTCAGACAGGGTCCCGAGCAGTACTTC.

This clone came up a few times. The chain employs TRBV18 and TRBJ1-1; D is ambiguous. Germline assignment: CDR1 KGHSH and CDR2 LQKENI. V dropped 2 bases and J dropped 0 bases, with 13 bases sitting between them. The CDR3 length is 16 residues. DNA of the CDR3: TGTGCCAGCTCACCAAGGGAGACGAGCATGAACACTGAAGCTTTCTTT. Protein: CASSPRETSMNTEAFF.